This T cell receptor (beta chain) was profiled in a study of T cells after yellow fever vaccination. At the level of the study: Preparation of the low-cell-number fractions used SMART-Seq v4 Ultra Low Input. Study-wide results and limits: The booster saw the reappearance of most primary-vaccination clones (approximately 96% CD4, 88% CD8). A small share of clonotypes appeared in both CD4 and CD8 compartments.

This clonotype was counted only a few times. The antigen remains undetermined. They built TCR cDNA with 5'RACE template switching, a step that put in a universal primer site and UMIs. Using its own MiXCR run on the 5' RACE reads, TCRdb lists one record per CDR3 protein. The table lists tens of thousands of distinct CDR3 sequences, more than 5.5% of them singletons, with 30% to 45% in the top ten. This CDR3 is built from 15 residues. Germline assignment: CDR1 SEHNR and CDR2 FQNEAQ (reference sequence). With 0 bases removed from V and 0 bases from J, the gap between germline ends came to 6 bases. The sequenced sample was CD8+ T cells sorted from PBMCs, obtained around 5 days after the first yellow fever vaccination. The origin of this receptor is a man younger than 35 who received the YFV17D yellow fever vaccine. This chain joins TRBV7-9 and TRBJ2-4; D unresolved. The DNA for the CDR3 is TGTGCCAGCAGCTTAGCTTCACTAGCCAAAAACATTCAGTACTTC. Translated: CASSLASLAKNIQYF.